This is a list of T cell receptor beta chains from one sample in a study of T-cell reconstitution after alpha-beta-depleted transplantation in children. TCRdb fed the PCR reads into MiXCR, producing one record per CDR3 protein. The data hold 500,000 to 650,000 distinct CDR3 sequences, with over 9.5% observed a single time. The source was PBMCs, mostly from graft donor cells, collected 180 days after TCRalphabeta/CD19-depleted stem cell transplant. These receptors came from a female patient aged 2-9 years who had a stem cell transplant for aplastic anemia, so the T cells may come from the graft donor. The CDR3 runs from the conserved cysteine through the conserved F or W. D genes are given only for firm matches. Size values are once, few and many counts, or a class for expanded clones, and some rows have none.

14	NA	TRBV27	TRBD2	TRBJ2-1	TGTGCCAGCAGTGGCGGGAGCGGCGACAATGAGCAGTTCTTC	CASSGGSGDNEQFF
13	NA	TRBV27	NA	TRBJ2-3	TGTGCCAGCAGTTTTGGTAGAGGGGGGACGCAGTATTTT	CASSFGRGGTQYF
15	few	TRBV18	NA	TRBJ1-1	TGTGCCAGCTCACCCGTGGGAGGCATGAACACTGAAGCTTTCTTT	CASSPVGGMNTEAFF
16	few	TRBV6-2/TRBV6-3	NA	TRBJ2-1	TGTGCCAGCAGTTACTCGTTCCCAAGGGCCGACAATGAGCAGTTCTTC	CASSYSFPRADNEQFF
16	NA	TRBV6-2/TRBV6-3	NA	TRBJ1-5	TGTGCCAGCAGTTACTCGAAAAGCAATAGCAATCAGCCCCAGCATTTT	CASSYSKSNSNQPQHF
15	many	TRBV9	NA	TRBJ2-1	TGTGCCAGCAGCTTTGCGGGTGGATCCTACAATGAGCAGTTCTTC	CASSFAGGSYNEQFF
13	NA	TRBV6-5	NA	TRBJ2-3	TGTGCCAGCAGTTATGGGGGCCCAGATACGCAGTATTTT	CASSYGGPDTQYF
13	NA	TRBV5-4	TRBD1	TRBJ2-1	TGTGCCAGCAGCTCGCCACAGGGGAATGAGCAGTTCTTC	CASSSPQGNEQFF
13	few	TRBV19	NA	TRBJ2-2	TGTGCCAGTACTCGGGTCCTCACCGGGGAGCTGTTTTTT	CASTRVLTGELFF
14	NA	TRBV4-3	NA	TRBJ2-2	TGCGCCAGCAGCCAACCGACTCAGGCCGGGGAGCTGTTTTTT	CASSQPTQAGELFF
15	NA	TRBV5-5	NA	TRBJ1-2	TGTGCCAGCAGCTTGGGTCCCCCAGCTAACTATGGCTACACCTTC	CASSLGPPANYGYTF
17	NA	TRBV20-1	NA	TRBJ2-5	TGCAGTGCAAGAAATTCAGGGCGTCCCCGGTACCAAGAGACCCAGTACTTC	CSARNSGRPRYQETQYF
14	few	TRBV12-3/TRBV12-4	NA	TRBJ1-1	TGTGCCAGCATAAAGGGGACAAGGAACACTGAAGCTTTCTTT	CASIKGTRNTEAFF
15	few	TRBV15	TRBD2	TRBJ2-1	TGTGCCACCAGCAGAGGACTAGCGGGAGCCAATGAGCAGTTCTTC	CATSRGLAGANEQFF
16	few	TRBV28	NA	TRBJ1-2	TGTGCCAGCCTACTTGGGGCCGGGCGGCATCGCTATGGCTACACCTTC	CASLLGAGRHRYGYTF
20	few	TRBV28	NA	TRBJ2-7	TGTGCCAGCAGATTCAGGACAGGCAGCCCCCTGATCAAGCGGGAAGCCGAGCAGTACTTC	CASRFRTGSPLIKREAEQYF
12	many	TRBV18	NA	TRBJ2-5	TGTGCCAGCTCACCACCCGTAGAGACCCAGTACTTC	CASSPPVETQYF
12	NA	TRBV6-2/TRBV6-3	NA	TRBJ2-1	TGTGCCAGCAGTTACATGACGGGTGAGCAGTTCTTC	CASSYMTGEQFF
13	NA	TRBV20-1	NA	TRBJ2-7	TGCTGTGGAGGCAGTCCGAGCTCCTACGAGCAGTACTTC	CCGGSPSSYEQYF
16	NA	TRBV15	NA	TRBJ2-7	TGTGCCACCAGCAGCAACCGGGCCCGTCCACCTTGGGAGCAGTACTTC	CATSSNRARPPWEQYF
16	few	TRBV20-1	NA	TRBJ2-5	TGCAGTGCTAGAGATCGGGCTAGCGCCCATCAAGAGACCCAGTACTTC	CSARDRASAHQETQYF
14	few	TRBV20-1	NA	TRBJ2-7	TGCAGTGCTAGAGATTCGGGCCTCTCCTACGAGCAGTACTTC	CSARDSGLSYEQYF
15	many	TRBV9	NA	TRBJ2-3	TGTGCCAGCAGCGTAGGGGGAGCGGGCACAGATACGCAGTATTTT	CASSVGGAGTDTQYF
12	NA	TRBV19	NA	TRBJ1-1	TGTGCCAGTAGAAGAATGAACACTGAAGCTTTCTTT	CASRRMNTEAFF
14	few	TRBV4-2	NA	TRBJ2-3	TGTGCCAGCAGCCAAGGTGGGGCGTTGGATACGCAGTATTTT	CASSQGGALDTQYF
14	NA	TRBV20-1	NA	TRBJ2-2	TGCAGTGCTAGTGATGGCAGGAACACCGGGGAGCTGTTTTTT	CSASDGRNTGELFF
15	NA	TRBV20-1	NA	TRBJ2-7	TGCAGTGCTAGATGGTGGAATGGACTCTTATACGAGCAGTACTTC	CSARWWNGLLYEQYF
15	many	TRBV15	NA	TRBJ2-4	TGTGCCACCAGCCTCCCCCCGGGACCCAAAAACATTCAGTACTTC	CATSLPPGPKNIQYF
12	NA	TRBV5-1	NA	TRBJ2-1	TGCGCCAGCAGGCGGGGGCTGAGTGAGCAGTTCTTC	CASRRGLSEQFF
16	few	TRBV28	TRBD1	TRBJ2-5	TGTGCCAGCAGTTCATCCGGGACAGGGGGCCAAGAGACCCAGTACTTC	CASSSSGTGGQETQYF
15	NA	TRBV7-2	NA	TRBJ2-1	TGTGCCAGCAGGGCCCGCCCAGGTACCTACAATGAGCAGTTCTTC	CASRARPGTYNEQFF
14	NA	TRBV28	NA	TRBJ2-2	TGTGCCAGCAGGTCATCCCCAGGGGCCGGGGAGCTGTTTTTT	CASRSSPGAGELFF
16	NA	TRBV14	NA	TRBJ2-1	TGTGCCAGCAGCCAAGTCGCAGGTAGCTCCTACAATGAGCAGTTCTTC	CASSQVAGSSYNEQFF
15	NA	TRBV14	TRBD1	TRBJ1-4	TGTGCCAGCAGCCAAGATTCGACAGGGTGGGAAAAACTGTTTTTT	CASSQDSTGWEKLFF
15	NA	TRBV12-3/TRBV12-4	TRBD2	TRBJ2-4	TGTGCCAGCAGTTCCCCTAGCGGGAGAGAGAACATTCAGTACTTC	CASSSPSGRENIQYF
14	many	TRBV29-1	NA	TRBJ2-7	TGCAGCGTTGAACTGTGGGGGCAATCCTACGAGCAGTACTTC	CSVELWGQSYEQYF
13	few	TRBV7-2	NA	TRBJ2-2	TGTGCCAGCGGCGGCCCGAACACCGGGGAGCTGTTTTTT	CASGGPNTGELFF
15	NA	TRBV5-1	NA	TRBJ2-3	TGCGCCAGCAGCTTGGGCCCAGAACGCACAGATACGCAGTATTTT	CASSLGPERTDTQYF
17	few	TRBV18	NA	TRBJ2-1	TGTGCCAGCTCACCCTCCTCTAGCCTAACCCACTACAATGAGCAGTTCTTC	CASSPSSSLTHYNEQFF
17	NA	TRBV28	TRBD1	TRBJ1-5	TGTGCCAGCAGTTTATGGGCGGGACAGGGGGCGAGGCAGCCCCAGCATTTT	CASSLWAGQGARQPQHF
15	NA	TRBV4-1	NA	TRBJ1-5	TGCGCCAGCAGCCAGGCCGGAAAGGGCAATCAGCCCCAGCATTTT	CASSQAGKGNQPQHF
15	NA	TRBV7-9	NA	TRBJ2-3	TGTGCCAGCAGCTTTGTCCTAGCCGGCACAGATACGCAGTATTTT	CASSFVLAGTDTQYF
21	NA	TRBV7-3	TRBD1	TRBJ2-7	TGTGCCAGCAGCTTAATGCCGGCAGGGGGCTCGATATACTCCTTATCCTACGAGCAGTACTTC	CASSLMPAGGSIYSLSYEQYF
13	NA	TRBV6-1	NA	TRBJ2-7	TGTGCCAGCAGCCGCGGGCACACCTACGAGCAGTACTTC	CASSRGHTYEQYF
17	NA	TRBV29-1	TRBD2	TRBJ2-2	TGCAGCGTTCGTTGGGCGGGAGGGCCCCAAAACACCGGGGAGCTGTTTTTT	CSVRWAGGPQNTGELFF
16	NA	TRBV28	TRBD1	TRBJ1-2	TGTGCCAGCAGTTTATGGGGGCTTGACAGGGATGATGGCTACACCTTC	CASSLWGLDRDDGYTF
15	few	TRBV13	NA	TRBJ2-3	TGTGCCAGCAGCTGCCGGGACACGACCACAGATACGCAGTATTTT	CASSCRDTTTDTQYF
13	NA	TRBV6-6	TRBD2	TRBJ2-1	TGTGCCAGCAGTTACACGACTAGCACTGAGCAGTTCTTC	CASSYTTSTEQFF
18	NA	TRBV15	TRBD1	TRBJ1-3	TGTGCCACCAGCAGAGATCCGGGACAGACCTCGTCTGGAAACACCATATATTTT	CATSRDPGQTSSGNTIYF
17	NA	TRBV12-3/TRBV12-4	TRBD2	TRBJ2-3	TGTGCCAGCAGTTTAGGGGTTAGCGGGAGAGGGACAGATACGCAGTATTTT	CASSLGVSGRGTDTQYF
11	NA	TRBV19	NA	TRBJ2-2	TGTGCCAGTGGTATCACCGGGGAGCTGTTTTTT	CASGITGELFF
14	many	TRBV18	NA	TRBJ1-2	TGTGCCAGCTCACCCGGACCGAGCAACTATGGCTACACCTTC	CASSPGPSNYGYTF
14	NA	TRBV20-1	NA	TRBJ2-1	TGCAGTGCTAGGAGAGCAGGCCCAGGCAATGAGCAGTTCTTC	CSARRAGPGNEQFF
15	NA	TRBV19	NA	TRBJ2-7	TGTGCCAGTAGTATTTCCCCCGCCGGGAACTACGAGCAGTACTTC	CASSISPAGNYEQYF
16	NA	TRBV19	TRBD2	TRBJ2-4	TGTGCCAGTAGTATAGCGTGGAGACTAGCGGAAAACAGTCAGTACTTC	CASSIAWRLAENSQYF